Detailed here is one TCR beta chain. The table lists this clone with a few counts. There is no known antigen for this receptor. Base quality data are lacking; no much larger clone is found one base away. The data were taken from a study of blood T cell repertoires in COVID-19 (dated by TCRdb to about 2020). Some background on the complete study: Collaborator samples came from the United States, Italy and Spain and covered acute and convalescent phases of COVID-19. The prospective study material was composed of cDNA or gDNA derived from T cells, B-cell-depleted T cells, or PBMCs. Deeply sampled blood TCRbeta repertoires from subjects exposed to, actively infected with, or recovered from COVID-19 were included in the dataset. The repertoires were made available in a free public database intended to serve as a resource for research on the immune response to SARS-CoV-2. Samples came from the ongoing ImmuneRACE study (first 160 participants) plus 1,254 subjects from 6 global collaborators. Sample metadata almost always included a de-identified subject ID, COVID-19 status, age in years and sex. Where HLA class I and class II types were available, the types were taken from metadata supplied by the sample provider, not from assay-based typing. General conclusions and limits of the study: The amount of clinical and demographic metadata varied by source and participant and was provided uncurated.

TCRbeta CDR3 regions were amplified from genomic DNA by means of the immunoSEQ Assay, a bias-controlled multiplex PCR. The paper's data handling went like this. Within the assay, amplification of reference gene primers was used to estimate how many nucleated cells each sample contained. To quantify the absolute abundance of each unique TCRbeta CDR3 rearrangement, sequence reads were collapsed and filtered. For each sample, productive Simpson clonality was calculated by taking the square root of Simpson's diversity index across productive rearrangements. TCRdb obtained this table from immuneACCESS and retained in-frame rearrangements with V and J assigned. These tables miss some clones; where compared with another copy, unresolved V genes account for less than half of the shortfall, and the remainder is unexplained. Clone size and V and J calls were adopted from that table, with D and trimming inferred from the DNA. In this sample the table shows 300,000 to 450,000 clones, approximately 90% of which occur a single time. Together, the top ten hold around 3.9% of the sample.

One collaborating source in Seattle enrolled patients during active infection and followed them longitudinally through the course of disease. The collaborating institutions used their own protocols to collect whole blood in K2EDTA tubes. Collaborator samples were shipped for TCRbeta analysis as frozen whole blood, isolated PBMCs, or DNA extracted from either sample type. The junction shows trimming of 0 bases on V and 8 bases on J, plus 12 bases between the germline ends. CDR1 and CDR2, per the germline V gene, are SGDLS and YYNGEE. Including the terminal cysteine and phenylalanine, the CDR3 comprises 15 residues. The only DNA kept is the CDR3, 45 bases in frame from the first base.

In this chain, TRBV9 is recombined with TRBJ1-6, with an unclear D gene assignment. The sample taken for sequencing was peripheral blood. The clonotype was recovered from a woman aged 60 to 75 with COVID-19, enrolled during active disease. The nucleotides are TGTGCCAGCAGCGTAGGGCCACAGAAGGATTCACCCCTCCACTTT. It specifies CASSVGPQKDSPLHF.